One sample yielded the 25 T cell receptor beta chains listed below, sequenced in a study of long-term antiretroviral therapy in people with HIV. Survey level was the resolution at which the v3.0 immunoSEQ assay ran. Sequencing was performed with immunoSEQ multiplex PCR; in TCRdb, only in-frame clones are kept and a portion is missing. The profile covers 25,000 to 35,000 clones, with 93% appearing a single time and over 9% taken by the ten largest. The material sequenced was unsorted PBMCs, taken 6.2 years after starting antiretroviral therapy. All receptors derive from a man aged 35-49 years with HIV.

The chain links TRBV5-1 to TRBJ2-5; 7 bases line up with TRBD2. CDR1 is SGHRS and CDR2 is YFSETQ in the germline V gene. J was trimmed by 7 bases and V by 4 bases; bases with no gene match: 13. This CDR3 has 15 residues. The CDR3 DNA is TGCGCCAGCAGCCTCCCCCAGGCGGGGGAGGGGACCCAGTACTTC. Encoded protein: CASSLPQAGEGTQYF.

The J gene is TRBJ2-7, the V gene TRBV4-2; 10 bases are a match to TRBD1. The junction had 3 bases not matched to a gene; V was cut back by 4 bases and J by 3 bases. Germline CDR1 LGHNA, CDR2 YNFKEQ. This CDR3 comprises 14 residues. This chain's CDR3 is CASSPRTGGYEQYF. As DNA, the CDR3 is TGTGCCAGCAGCCCGAGGACAGGGGGCTACGAGCAGTACTTC.

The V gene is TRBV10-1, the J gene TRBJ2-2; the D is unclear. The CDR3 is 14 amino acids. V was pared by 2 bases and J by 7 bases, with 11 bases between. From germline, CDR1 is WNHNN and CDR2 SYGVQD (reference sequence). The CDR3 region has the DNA TGCGCCAGCAGTGAGGGACCGAGAAGCGGGGAGCTGTTTTTT. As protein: CASSEGPRSGELFF.

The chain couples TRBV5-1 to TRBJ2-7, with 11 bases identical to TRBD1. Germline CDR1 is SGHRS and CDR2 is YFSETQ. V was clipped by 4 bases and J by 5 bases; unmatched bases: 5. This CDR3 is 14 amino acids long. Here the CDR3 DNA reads TGCGCCAGCAGCACCGGACAGGGGGCGGACGAGCAGTACTTC. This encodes CASSTGQGADEQYF.

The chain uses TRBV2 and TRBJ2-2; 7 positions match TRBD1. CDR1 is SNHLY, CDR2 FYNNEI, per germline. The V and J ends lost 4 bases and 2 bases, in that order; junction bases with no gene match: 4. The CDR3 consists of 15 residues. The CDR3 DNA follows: TGTGCCAGCAGTGTTGGACAGGCTAACACCGGGGAGCTGTTTTTT. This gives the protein CASSVGQANTGELFF.

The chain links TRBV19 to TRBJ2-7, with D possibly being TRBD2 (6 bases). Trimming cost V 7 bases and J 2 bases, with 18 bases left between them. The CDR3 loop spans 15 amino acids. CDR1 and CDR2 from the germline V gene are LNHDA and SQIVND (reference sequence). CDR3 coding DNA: TGTGCCAGTAAGGTTGGGCCTAGCGAGCCCTACGAGCAGTACTTC. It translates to CASKVGPSEPYEQYF.

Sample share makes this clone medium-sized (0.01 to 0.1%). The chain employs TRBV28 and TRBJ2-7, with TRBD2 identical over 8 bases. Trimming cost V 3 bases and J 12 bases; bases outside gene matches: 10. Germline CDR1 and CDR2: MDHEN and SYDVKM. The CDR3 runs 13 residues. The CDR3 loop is CASSFSTSGYWYF. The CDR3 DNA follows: TGTGCCAGCAGTTTTTCCACTAGCGGCTACTGGTACTTC.

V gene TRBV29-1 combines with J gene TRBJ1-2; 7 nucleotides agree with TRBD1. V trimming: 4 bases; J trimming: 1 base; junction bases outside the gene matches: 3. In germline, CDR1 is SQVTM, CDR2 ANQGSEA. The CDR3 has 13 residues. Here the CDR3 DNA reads TGCAGCGTTGGGACAGGACTTAACTATGGCTACACCTTC. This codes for CSVGTGLNYGYTF.

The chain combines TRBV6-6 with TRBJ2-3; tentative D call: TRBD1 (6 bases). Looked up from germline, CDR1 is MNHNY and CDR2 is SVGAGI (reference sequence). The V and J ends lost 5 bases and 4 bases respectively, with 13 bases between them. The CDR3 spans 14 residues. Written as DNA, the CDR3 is TGTGCCAGCAGTCCCCTAGGGGGACCAGATACGCAGTATTTT. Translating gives CASSPLGGPDTQYF.

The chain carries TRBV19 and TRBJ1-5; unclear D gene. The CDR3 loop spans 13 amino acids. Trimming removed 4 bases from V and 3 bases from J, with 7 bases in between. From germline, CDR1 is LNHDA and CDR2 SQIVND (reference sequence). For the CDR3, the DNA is TGTGCCAGTAGTAGGCAGGCCAATCAGCCCCAGCATTTT. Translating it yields CASSRQANQPQHF.

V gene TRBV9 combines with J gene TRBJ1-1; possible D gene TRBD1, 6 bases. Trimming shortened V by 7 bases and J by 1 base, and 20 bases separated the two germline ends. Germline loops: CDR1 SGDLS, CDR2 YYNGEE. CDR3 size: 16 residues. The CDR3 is CASSVGGQVANTEAFF. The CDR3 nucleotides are TGTGCCAGCTCAGTGGGGGGGCAGGTTGCGAACACTGAAGCTTTCTTT.

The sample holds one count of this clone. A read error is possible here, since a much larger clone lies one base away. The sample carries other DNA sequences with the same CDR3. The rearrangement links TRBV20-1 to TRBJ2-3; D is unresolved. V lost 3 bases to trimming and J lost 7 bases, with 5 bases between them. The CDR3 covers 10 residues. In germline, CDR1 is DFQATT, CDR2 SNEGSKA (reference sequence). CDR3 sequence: CSASDHTQYF. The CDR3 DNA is TGCAGTGCTAGTGACCATACGCAGTATTTT.

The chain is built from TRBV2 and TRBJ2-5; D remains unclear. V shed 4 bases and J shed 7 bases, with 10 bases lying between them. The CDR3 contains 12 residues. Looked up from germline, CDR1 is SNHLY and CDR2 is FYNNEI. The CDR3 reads CASSVGSGTQYF. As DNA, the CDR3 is TGTGCCAGCAGTGTGGGTTCGGGGACCCAGTACTTC.

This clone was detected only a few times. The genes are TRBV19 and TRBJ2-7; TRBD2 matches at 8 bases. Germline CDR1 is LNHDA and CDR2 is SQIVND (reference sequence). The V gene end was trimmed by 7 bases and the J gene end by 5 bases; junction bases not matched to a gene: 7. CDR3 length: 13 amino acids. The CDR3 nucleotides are TGTGCCAGTAAGGGCGGGAGGTCAGACGAGCAGTACTTC. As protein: CASKGGRSDEQYF.

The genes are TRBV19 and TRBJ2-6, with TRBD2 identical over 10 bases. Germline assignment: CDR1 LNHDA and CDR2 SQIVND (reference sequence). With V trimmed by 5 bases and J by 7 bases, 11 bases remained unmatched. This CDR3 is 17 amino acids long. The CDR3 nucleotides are TGTGCCAGTAGTCCCTCAATAGCGGGGGGCCGAGCCAACGTCCTGACTTTC. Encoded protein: CASSPSIAGGRANVLTF.

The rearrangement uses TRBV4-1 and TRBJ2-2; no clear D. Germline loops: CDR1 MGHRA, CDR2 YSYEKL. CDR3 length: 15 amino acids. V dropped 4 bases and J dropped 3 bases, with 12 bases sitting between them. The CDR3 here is CASSRVGGDTGELFF. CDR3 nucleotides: TGCGCCAGCAGCCGAGTAGGCGGAGACACCGGGGAGCTGTTTTTT.

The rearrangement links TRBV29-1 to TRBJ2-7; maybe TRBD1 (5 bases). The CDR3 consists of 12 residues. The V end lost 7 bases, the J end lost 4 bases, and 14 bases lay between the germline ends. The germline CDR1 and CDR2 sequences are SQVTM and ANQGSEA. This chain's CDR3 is CSAGDSSYEQYF. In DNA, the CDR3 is TGCAGCGCCGGCGACAGCAGTTACGAGCAGTACTTC.

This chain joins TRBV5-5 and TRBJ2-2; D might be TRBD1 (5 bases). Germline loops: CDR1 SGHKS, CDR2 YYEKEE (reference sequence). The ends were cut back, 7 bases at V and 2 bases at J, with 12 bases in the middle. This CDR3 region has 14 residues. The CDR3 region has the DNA TGTGCCAGCGTGTTCACAGGAAACACCGGGGAGCTGTTTTTT. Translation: CASVFTGNTGELFF.

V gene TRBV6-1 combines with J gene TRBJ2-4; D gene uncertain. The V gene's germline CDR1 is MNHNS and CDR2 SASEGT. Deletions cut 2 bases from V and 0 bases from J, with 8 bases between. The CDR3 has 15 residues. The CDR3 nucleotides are TGTGCCAGCAGTGAACCCGGTCTAGCCAAAAACATTCAGTACTTC. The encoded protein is CASSEPGLAKNIQYF.

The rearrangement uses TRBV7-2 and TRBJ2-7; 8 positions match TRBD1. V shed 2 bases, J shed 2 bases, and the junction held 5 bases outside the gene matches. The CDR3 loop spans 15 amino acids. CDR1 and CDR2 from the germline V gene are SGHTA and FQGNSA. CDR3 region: CASSLSTGETYEQYF. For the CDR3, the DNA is TGTGCCAGCAGCTTATCGACAGGGGAAACCTACGAGCAGTACTTC.

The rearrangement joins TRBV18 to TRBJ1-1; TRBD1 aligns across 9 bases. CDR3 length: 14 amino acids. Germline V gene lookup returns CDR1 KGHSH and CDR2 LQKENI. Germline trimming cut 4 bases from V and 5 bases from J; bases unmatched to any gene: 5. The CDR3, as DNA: TGTGCCAGCTCACTGCGGACAGGGGATACTGAAGCTTTCTTT. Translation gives CASSLRTGDTEAFF.

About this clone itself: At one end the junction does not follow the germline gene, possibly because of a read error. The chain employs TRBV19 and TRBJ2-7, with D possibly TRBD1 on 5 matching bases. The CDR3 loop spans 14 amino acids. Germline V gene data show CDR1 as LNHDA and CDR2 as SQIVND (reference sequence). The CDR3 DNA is TGTGCCAGTAGCATAGGGATTAGGGGATACGAGCAGTACTTC. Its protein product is CASSIGIRGYEQYF.

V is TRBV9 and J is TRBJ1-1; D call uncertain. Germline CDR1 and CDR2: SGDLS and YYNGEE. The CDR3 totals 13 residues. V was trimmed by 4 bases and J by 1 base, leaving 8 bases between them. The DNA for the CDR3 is TGTGCCAGCAGCCGAGAAGGGAACACTGAAGCTTTCTTT. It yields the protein CASSREGNTEAFF.

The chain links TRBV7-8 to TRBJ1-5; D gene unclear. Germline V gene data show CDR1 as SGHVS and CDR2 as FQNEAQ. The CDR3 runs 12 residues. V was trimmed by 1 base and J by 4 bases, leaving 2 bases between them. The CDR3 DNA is TGTGCCAGCAGCTTAGGGAATCAGCCCCAGCATTTT. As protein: CASSLGNQPQHF.

The CDR3 region is CASSILQGILLNQPQHF. CDR3 in DNA: TGTGCCAGTAGTATACTCCAGGGGATTTTATTAAATCAGCCCCAGCATTTT. The chain combines TRBV19 with TRBJ1-5; D is perhaps TRBD1 (6 bases). CDR3 size: 17 residues. The V end was cut by 2 bases, the J end by 4 bases, with 18 bases between. Looked up from germline, CDR1 is LNHDA and CDR2 is SQIVND (reference sequence).